This entry lists 9 T cell receptor beta chains sequenced from one sample in a study of shared clonotypes between healthy human individuals. Generated by immunoSEQ multiplex PCR, the TCRdb table keeps only in-frame clones and is missing some. The sample contains over a million clones, more than 75% of which appear only once. The sequencing sample was made of memory CD4+ T cells from PBMCs. Documented subset: CD45RA-negative fraction. The receptors here all came from a young man in good health. Some clones in this sample may be carry-over from other donors' samples.

J is TRBJ2-1 and V is TRBV6-5; the D is unclear. Germline V gene data show CDR1 as MNHEY and CDR2 as SVGAGI. The length of the CDR3 is 14 residues. With 6 bases removed from V and 3 bases from J, the gap between germline ends came to 12 bases. CDR3 sequence reads: CASSSGRLYNEQFF. DNA for the CDR3: TGTGCCAGCAGCTCAGGACGGCTCTACAATGAGCAGTTCTTC.

This sequence joins TRBV28 and TRBJ1-2, with TRBD1 as a possible D gene (5 bases). The CDR3 contains 15 residues. Germline CDR1 is MDHEN and CDR2 is SYDVKM. V lost 5 bases to trimming and J lost 10 bases, with 23 bases between them. For the CDR3, the DNA is TGTGCCAGCAGTACATCAGGGTTGGGGGAGAACTTCTACACCTTC. Its translation: CASSTSGLGENFYTF.

This clone has more than one count but fewer than ten. The chain employs TRBV28 and TRBJ1-4, with D maybe TRBD1 (5 bases). The CDR3 extends over 18 amino acids. Germline V gene lookup returns CDR1 MDHEN and CDR2 SYDVKM. With 5 bases removed from V and 2 bases from J, the gap between germline ends came to 21 bases. Here the CDR3 DNA reads TGTGCCAGCAGTCCGATCCGGGACGCTCAACGGACTAATGAAAAACTGTTTTTT. This codes for CASSPIRDAQRTNEKLFF. The complete variable domain, with remaining parts taken from reference TRBV28 and TRBJ1-4, reads DVKVTQSSRYLVKRTGEKVFLECVQDMDHENMFWYRQDPGLGLRLIYFSYDVKMKEKGDIPEGYSVSREKKERFSLILESASTNQTSMYLCASSPIRDAQRTNEKLFFGSGTQLSVL.

This chain uses TRBV4-3 with TRBJ2-7; a possible D gene is TRBD2 (6 bases). The CDR3 length is 15 residues. Deletions cut 0 bases from V and 2 bases from J, with 11 bases between. From germline, CDR1 is LGHNA and CDR2 YSLEER. The DNA for the CDR3 is TGCGCCAGCAGCCAAGATGATAGCGGAGCCTACGAGCAGTACTTC. Translation gives CASSQDDSGAYEQYF.

This chain joins TRBV2 and TRBJ2-2, with 16 positions matching TRBD2. CDR3 size: 17 residues. The ends lost 5 bases at V and 5 bases at J; junction bases unmatched: 5. Germline CDR1 is SNHLY and CDR2 is FYNNEI. The CDR3 DNA follows: TGTGCCAGCAGTCCCGGGACTAGCGGGAGGGGGACCGGGGAGCTGTTTTTT. Protein sequence: CASSPGTSGRGTGELFF.

This sequence joins TRBV28 and TRBJ1-1; TRBD1 agrees at 7 bases. Trimming removed 6 bases from V and 1 base from J; junction bases left unmatched: 11. The CDR3 is 16 residues long. CDR1 is MDHEN and CDR2 is SYDVKM in the germline V gene. CDR3 sequence (DNA): TGTGCCAGCAGACGGAAGACAGGGACAAGGAACACTGAAGCTTTCTTT. It is translated as CASRRKTGTRNTEAFF.

On this clone itself: Since a much larger clone is just one base distant, this may be a read error. The chain uses TRBV21-1 and TRBJ2-5; the table names TRBD2, a call not compared with the DNA. TRBV21-1 is flagged as a pseudogene. This CDR3 has 11 residues. In nucleotides, the CDR3 is TGTGCCAGCAGCCTCGTGGAGACCCAGTACTTC. Its protein product is CASSLVETQYF.

The table lists this clone with a few counts. Different DNA sequences within this sample yield the same CDR3. The rearrangement links TRBV18 to TRBJ2-3, with no clear D. The CDR3 is 14 residues long. V lost 3 bases and J 0 bases, leaving 7 bases between the germline ends. Germline-derived CDR1 and CDR2 are KGHSH and LQKENI. Written as DNA, the CDR3 is TGTGCCAGCTCACCGGCCAGAAGCACAGATACGCAGTATTTT. It translates to CASSPARSTDTQYF.

The sample holds one count of this clone. V gene TRBV18 combines with J gene TRBJ2-1, with 9 bases identical to TRBD2. The CDR3 spans 17 residues. V lost 1 base, J lost 6 bases, and 10 bases stayed unmatched. Germline CDR1 and CDR2: KGHSH and LQKENI. The CDR3 spells CASSPLAGVVGVNEQFF. In DNA, the CDR3 is TGTGCCAGCTCACCACTAGCGGGAGTGGTCGGAGTCAATGAGCAGTTCTTC.